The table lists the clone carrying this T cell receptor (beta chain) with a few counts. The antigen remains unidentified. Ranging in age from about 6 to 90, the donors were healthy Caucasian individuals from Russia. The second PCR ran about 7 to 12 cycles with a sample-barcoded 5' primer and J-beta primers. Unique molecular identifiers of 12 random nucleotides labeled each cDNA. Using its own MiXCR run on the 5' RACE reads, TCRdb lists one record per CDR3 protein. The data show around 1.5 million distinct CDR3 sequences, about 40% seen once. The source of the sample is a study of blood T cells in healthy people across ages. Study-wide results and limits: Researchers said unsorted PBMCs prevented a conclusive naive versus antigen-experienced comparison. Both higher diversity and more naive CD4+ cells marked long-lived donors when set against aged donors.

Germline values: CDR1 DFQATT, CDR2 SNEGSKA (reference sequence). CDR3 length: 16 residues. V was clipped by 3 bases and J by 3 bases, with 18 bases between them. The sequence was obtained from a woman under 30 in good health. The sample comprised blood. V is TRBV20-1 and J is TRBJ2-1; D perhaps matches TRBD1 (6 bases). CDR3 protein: CSARPLDTGIYNEQFF. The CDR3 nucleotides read TGCAGTGCTAGGCCTCTTGACACAGGGATCTACAATGAGCAGTTCTTC.